Below, 2 T cell receptor beta chains from the same sample are listed, as sequenced in a study of T cells in pancreatic ductal adenocarcinoma. The selected patients with pancreatic ductal adenocarcinoma had surgery but no neoadjuvant therapy. Clones were sequenced by immunoSEQ multiplex PCR, and TCRdb holds only the in-frame ones, with some missing. The sample has over 85,000 clones; 90% to 95% are singletons. The specimen was PBMCs. The origin of the receptors is a human donor with pancreatic ductal adenocarcinoma.

The rearrangement uses TRBV5-1 and TRBJ1-2; 7 positions agree with TRBD1. There are 14 residues in the CDR3. With V trimmed by 3 bases and J by 0 bases, 2 bases remained unmatched. Germline V gene data show CDR1 as SGHRS and CDR2 as YFSETQ. The CDR3 coding sequence is TGCGCCAGCAGCTCGGACAGGCCTAACTATGGCTACACCTTC. The encoded protein is CASSSDRPNYGYTF. The entire variable domain, with the rest obtained from reference TRBV5-1 and TRBJ1-2, is as follows: KAGVTQTPRYLIKTRGQQVTLSCSPISGHRSVSWYQQTPGQGLQFLFEYFSETQRNKGNFPGRFSGRQFSNSRSEMNVSTLELGDSALYLCASSSDRPNYGYTFGSGTRLTVV.

V usage is TRBV10-3 and J usage is TRBJ1-5, with TRBD1 matching over 8 bases. V dropped 4 bases and J dropped 6; count of bases not matched to a gene: 8. There are 15 residues in the CDR3. The V gene's germline CDR1 is ENHRY and CDR2 SYGVKD. The chain's CDR3 is CAISADRVTSQPQHF. The CDR3 nucleotides are TGTGCCATCAGTGCGGACAGGGTCACGAGTCAGCCCCAGCATTTT.